These 17 T cell receptor beta chains were sequenced from one sample in a study of T-cell memory formation after mild COVID-19. One entry per CDR3 protein results from TCRdb running MiXCR on the 5' RACE reads. The sample shows roughly 350,000 distinct CDR3 sequences, 20% to 25% of them seen only once. Sequenced: PBMCs or a T cell subset sorted from them (not recorded which). Receptors were obtained from an adult woman who had mild COVID-19 (a few samples of this study predate the infection). Cell type and time point are not known.

The rearrangement uses TRBV9 and TRBJ2-3; D is unclear. V was shortened by 0 bases and J by 3 bases, with 11 bases between the two germline ends. In germline, CDR1 is SGDLS, CDR2 YYNGEE. The CDR3 sequence is 15 residues long. The DNA for the CDR3 is TGTGCCAGCAGCGTAGGTCTTGGCAGGACAGATACGCAGTATTTT. Translating it yields CASSVGLGRTDTQYF.

This clonotype occurred many times. The V call is TRBV12-3 or TRBV12-4, the J call TRBJ2-2, with TRBD2 identical over 7 bases. V gave up 6 bases and J gave up 2 bases; unmatched junction bases: 6. The CDR3 runs to 15 residues. The CDR3 DNA reads as TGTGCCAGCAGCGCGGGACTATTCAACACCGGGGAGCTGTTTTTT. As protein: CASSAGLFNTGELFF.

The rearrangement links TRBV24-1 to TRBJ2-7; either TRBD1 or TRBD2 may fit D (5 bases each). Germline V gene lookup returns CDR1 KGHDR and CDR2 SFDVKD. V lost 4 bases and J 3 bases, leaving 18 bases between the germline ends. The CDR3 extends over 16 amino acids. The CDR3: CATSDRQSTGVYEQYF. CDR3 coding DNA: TGTGCCACCAGTGACCGACAGTCCACCGGGGTCTACGAGCAGTACTTC.

This clonotype has more than one count but fewer than ten. The chain joins TRBV19 to TRBJ2-7; 8 nucleotides match TRBD2. Trimming removed 4 bases from V and 5 bases from J; junction bases left unmatched: 10. CDR3 length equals 15 residues. Per the germline V gene, CDR1 is LNHDA and CDR2 is SQIVND (reference sequence). CDR3 amino acids: CASSNQGLVGDEQYF. CDR3 coding DNA: TGTGCCAGTAGTAATCAGGGACTAGTAGGCGACGAGCAGTACTTC. The full variable domain, in which reference TRBV19 and TRBJ2-7 provide the parts outside the CDR3, is DGGITQSPKYLFRKEGQNVTLSCEQNLNHDAMYWYRQDPGQGLRLIYYSQIVNDFQKGDIAEGYSVSREKKESFPLTVTSAQKNPTAFYLCASSNQGLVGDEQYFGPGTRLTVT.

This clonotype turned up a few times. The gene calls are TRBV5-1 and TRBJ2-5; 7 bases match TRBD2. CDR1 SGHRS and CDR2 YFSETQ come from the germline V gene. V dropped 2 bases and J dropped 5; count of bases not matched to a gene: 6. There are 14 residues in the CDR3. CDR3 nucleotide sequence: TGCGCCAGCAGCTTCGGCGGGGGTAGGGAGACCCAGTACTTC. It codes for CASSFGGGRETQYF.

V usage is TRBV4-1 and J usage is TRBJ2-7; tentative D call: TRBD1 (5 bases). The CDR3 loop spans 17 amino acids. V was clipped by 1 base and J by 0 bases, with 16 bases between them. Germline CDR1 reads MGHRA; CDR2 reads YSYEKL. DNA of the CDR3: TGCGCCAGCAGCCAAGTAAAGGGGCCAAGGAGCTCCTACGAGCAGTACTTC. Amino acid sequence: CASSQVKGPRSSYEQYF.

This clonotype was seen a handful of times. The J gene is TRBJ2-5, the V gene TRBV27; weak D call: TRBD2 (6 bases). The CDR3 sequence is 15 residues long. V lost 4 bases, J lost 4 bases, and 16 bases lay in between. CDR1 is MNHEY and CDR2 is SMNVEV in the germline V gene (reference sequence). Here the CDR3 DNA reads TGTGCCAGCAGTTGGGCGGGGACCCCCCTAGAGACCCAGTACTTC. It is translated as CASSWAGTPLETQYF.

This clonotype was observed a handful of times. The chain links TRBV20-1 to TRBJ2-2; perhaps TRBD2 as D (6 bases). Germline V gives CDR1 DFQATT, CDR2 SNEGSKA (reference sequence). V lost 2 bases to trimming and J lost 1 base, with 17 bases between them. The CDR3 contains 17 residues. The CDR3 DNA reads as TGCAGTGCTAGACCTACGACTAGTAATGTGAACACCGGGGAGCTGTTTTTT. Amino acids: CSARPTTSNVNTGELFF.

This chain uses TRBV7-2 with TRBJ1-4; 9 bases are a match to TRBD1. CDR3 size: 14 residues. Germline V gene sequence: CDR1 SGHTA, CDR2 FQGNSA. Trimming removed 5 bases from V and 9 bases from J; junction bases left unmatched: 7. The CDR3 loop is CASSPGQGSQKLFF. DNA of the CDR3: TGTGCCAGCAGCCCTGGACAGGGGTCACAAAAACTGTTTTTT.

This clonotype has at least ten counts. The V call is TRBV7-2, the J call TRBJ2-5, with 7 bases fitting TRBD1. Per germline, CDR1 SGHTA and CDR2 FQGNSA. Trimming at V came to 5 bases and at J to 5 bases, leaving 8 bases not matched to a gene. The CDR3 length is 14 residues. CDR3 DNA sequence: TGTGCCAGCAGCACTCAGACAGGGACGGAGACCCAGTACTTC. This sequence encodes CASSTQTGTETQYF.

This clonotype was detected a few times. V and J are TRBV6-5 and TRBJ1-4, with D possibly matching TRBD1 (5 bases). The CDR3 is made up of 16 amino acids. Trimming shortened V by 6 bases and J by 3 bases, and 17 bases separated the two germline ends. The germline CDR1 and CDR2 sequences are MNHEY and SVGAGI. The CDR3 sequence is CASSPGTVGANEKLFF. In DNA, the CDR3 is TGTGCCAGCAGCCCCGGGACGGTGGGGGCTAATGAAAAACTGTTTTTT.

This clonotype was seen a handful of times. This chain joins TRBV20-1 and TRBJ1-1; D is uncertain. This CDR3 has 11 amino acids. V was pared by 2 bases and J by 2 bases, with 3 bases between. CDR1 is DFQATT and CDR2 is SNEGSKA in the germline V gene (reference sequence). This chain's CDR3 is CSARSNTEAFF. CDR3 DNA: TGCAGTGCTAGATCAAACACTGAAGCTTTCTTT.

This clonotype showed up just a few times. The V call is TRBV5-1, the J call TRBJ2-3; TRBD1 is a possible D gene (5 bases). V was clipped by 4 bases and J by 3 bases, with 9 bases between them. Germline CDR1 reads SGHRS; CDR2 reads YFSETQ. There are 13 residues in the CDR3. This chain's CDR3 is CASSTPGTDTQYF. The CDR3 bases are TGCGCCAGCAGCACCCCAGGGACAGATACGCAGTATTTT.

This chain joins TRBV12-3 or TRBV12-4 and TRBJ2-7; D remains unclear. The CDR3 runs to 12 residues. With 7 bases removed from V and 0 bases from J, the gap between germline ends came to 7 bases. In DNA form, the CDR3 reads TGTGCCAGCAAATGGTACTCCTACGAGCAGTACTTC. It codes for CASKWYSYEQYF.

CDR3 loop: CASSPPTGRYEQYF. The CDR3 coding sequence is TGTGCCAGCAGCCCGCCGACAGGGAGGTACGAGCAGTACTTC. The chain employs TRBV7-9 and TRBJ2-7, with D perhaps matching TRBD1 (7 bases). Germline V gene data show CDR1 as SEHNR and CDR2 as FQNEAQ (reference sequence). Trimming pared 5 bases from V and 4 bases from J, leaving 15 bases between. The CDR3 is made up of 14 amino acids.

This clonotype was seen repeatedly, ten times or more. Compared with germline, one end of the junction differs, possibly owing to a read error. The chain combines TRBV7-7 with TRBJ2-2, with TRBD2 matching 10 bases. Germline CDR1 reads SSHAT; CDR2 reads FNYEAQ (reference sequence). CDR3 size: 14 residues. Written as DNA, the CDR3 is TGTGCTAGCAGGACTAGCGGGAACACCGGGGAGCTGTTTTTT. It translates to CASRTSGNTGELFF.

The chain combines TRBV4-1 with TRBJ2-7; D tentatively fits TRBD1 or TRBD2 (6 bases each). V lost 1 base, J lost 0 bases, and 16 bases lay in between. The CDR3 totals 17 residues. Germline V gene data show CDR1 as MGHRA and CDR2 as YSYEKL. The CDR3 DNA is TGCGCCAGCAGCCAAGCCTGGGGGGCCCTTACCTCCTACGAGCAGTACTTC. It is translated as CASSQAWGALTSYEQYF.